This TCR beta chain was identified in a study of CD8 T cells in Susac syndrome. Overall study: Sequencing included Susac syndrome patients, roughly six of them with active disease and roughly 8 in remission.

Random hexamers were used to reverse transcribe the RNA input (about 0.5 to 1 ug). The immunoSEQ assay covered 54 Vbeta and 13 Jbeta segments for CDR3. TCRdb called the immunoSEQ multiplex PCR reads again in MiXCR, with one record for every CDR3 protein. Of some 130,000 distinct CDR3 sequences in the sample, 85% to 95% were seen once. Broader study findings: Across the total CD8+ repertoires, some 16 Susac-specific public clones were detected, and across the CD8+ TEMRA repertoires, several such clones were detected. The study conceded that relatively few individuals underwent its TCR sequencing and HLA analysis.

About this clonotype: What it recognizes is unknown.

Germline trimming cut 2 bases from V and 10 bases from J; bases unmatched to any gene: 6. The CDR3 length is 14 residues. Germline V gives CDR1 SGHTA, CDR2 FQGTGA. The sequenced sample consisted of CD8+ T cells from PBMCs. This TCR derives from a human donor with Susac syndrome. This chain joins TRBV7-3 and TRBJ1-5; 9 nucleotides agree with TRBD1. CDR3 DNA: TGTGCCAGCAGCTTAGTTGACAGGGGGGATCCCCAGCATTTT. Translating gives CASSLVDRGDPQHF.